The clone carrying this TCR beta chain was counted ten times or more. Germline CDR1 and CDR2: MNHNS and SASEGT. CDR3 length: 13 residues. V lost 3 bases and J lost 2, with 7 bases in between. The sample is drawn from a study of Graves' ophthalmopathy and Graves' hyperthyroidism. RNA transcripts were the source from which TCR beta CDR3 regions were amplified. Second-round multiplex PCR came after first-round RT-PCR with HTBI primers. Using its own MiXCR run on the multiplex PCR reads, TCRdb lists one record per CDR3 protein. The profile shows about half a million distinct CDR3 sequences, 13% to 15% of them singletons.

This chain joins TRBV6-1 and TRBJ1-2; D possibly corresponds to TRBD1 (6 bases). The specimen sequenced was blood. This receptor was taken from a woman aged 30 to 39 with Graves' ophthalmopathy. CDR3 bases: TGTGCCAGCAGTGAGGACAGCAACTATGGCTACACCTTC. It is translated as CASSEDSNYGYTF.